Below are 21 T cell receptor beta chains sequenced from a single sample in a study of beta chain features in type 1 diabetes. All of the isolated RNA was reverse transcribed, so expressed TCRB transcripts were sequenced. TCRdb's table, derived via immunoSEQ multiplex PCR, lists solely in-frame clones and lacks some. This sample has 350,000 to 400,000 clones; around 15% occur once, and the top ten carry around 0.02%. What was sequenced was naive CD4+ T cells from blood. All receptors derive from a woman aged 18-29 years in good health.

The rearrangement joins TRBV2 to TRBJ2-4; unclear D gene. Germline V gives CDR1 SNHLY, CDR2 FYNNEI. CDR3 length: 12 residues. The V and J ends lost 5 bases and 5 bases respectively, with 7 bases between them. CDR3 amino acids: CASSLDENIQYF. CDR3 DNA sequence: TGTGCCAGCAGTTTAGATGAAAACATTCAGTACTTC.

The chain carries TRBV29-1 and TRBJ2-5; TRBD2 agrees at 7 bases. The germline V gene has CDR1 SQVTM and CDR2 ANQGSEA. CDR3 length equals 14 residues. Unmatched junction bases numbered 11, after V lost 3 bases and J lost 7 bases. As DNA, the CDR3 is TGCAGCGTTGAGATGGACTATTGGACTAGGACCCAGTACTTC. This encodes CSVEMDYWTRTQYF.

A few counts support this clone. The chain joins TRBV30 to TRBJ2-1; no definite D call. CDR3 size: 11 residues. The germline CDR1 and CDR2 sequences are GTSNPN and SVGIG (reference sequence). The V end lost 4 bases, the J end lost 8 bases, and 9 bases lay between the germline ends. Here the CDR3 DNA reads TGTGCCTGGACTACGATGGATGAGCAGTTCTTC. This sequence encodes CAWTTMDEQFF.

This clone showed up just a few times. The chain recombines TRBV28 with TRBJ2-3; D is unresolved. V lost 6 bases and J 3 bases, leaving 7 bases between the germline ends. Per germline, CDR1 MDHEN and CDR2 SYDVKM. The CDR3 sequence is 12 residues long. The CDR3 DNA sequence: TGTGCCAGCAGCACTGCTACAGATACGCAGTATTTT. As protein: CASSTATDTQYF. Based on the CDR3 plus reference TRBV28 and TRBJ2-3, the full variable domain is DVKVTQSSRYLVKRTGEKVFLECVQDMDHENMFWYRQDPGLGLRLIYFSYDVKMKEKGDIPEGYSVSREKKERFSLILESASTNQTSMYLCASSTATDTQYFGPGTRLTVL.

V usage is TRBV9 and J usage is TRBJ2-7; possibly TRBD1 for D (5 bases). Germline CDR1 and CDR2: SGDLS and YYNGEE. V was pared by 4 bases and J by 5 bases, with 16 bases between. The CDR3 totals 14 residues. CDR3 nucleotides: TGTGCCAGCAGCTGGGGCCTTACCCCCCACGAGCAGTACTTC. Protein: CASSWGLTPHEQYF.

The rearrangement uses TRBV4-1 and TRBJ2-7, with D tentatively TRBD2 (5 bases). The CDR3 is made up of 15 amino acids. CDR1 is MGHRA, CDR2 YSYEKL, per germline. V lost 1 base and J 1 base, leaving 11 bases between the germline ends. The CDR3 protein is CASSQGSGNSYEQYF. The DNA of the CDR3 is TGCGCCAGCAGCCAAGGTTCGGGGAATTCCTACGAGCAGTACTTC.

V usage is TRBV6-5 and J usage is TRBJ2-7, with 7 bases identical to TRBD1. The CDR3 has 15 amino acids. Looked up from germline, CDR1 is MNHEY and CDR2 is SVGAGI. V shed 5 bases, J shed 2 bases, and the junction held 9 bases outside the gene matches. The CDR3: CASSAPGQTPYEQYF. The DNA for the CDR3 is TGTGCCAGCAGTGCTCCGGGACAGACCCCCTACGAGCAGTACTTC.

V and J are TRBV7-2 and TRBJ1-4; 7 bases map to TRBD1. This CDR3 contains 15 residues. Germline-derived CDR1 and CDR2 are SGHTA and FQGNSA. J gave up 5 bases and V 5 bases, and 8 bases lay outside the gene matches. The DNA for the CDR3 is TGTGCCAGCAGCAGCCCCGGGACAGAAAATGAAAAACTGTTTTTT. Protein product: CASSSPGTENEKLFF. Together with reference TRBV7-2 and TRBJ1-4, the CDR3 gives the full variable domain: GAGVSQSPSNKVTEKGKDVELRCDPISGHTALYWYRQSLGQGLEFLIYFQGNSAPDKSGLPSDRFSAERTGGSVSTLTIQRTQQEDSAVYLCASSSPGTENEKLFFGSGTQLSVL.

The genes are TRBV28 and TRBJ1-2; 8 bases agree with TRBD1. The V gene's germline CDR1 is MDHEN and CDR2 SYDVKM. There are 17 residues in the CDR3. With 2 bases clipped from V and 2 bases from J, the junction kept 10 bases outside the gene matches. The CDR3 sequence: CASSLGFPGGRNYGYTF. In nucleotides, the CDR3 is TGTGCCAGCAGTTTAGGTTTTCCAGGGGGCAGGAACTATGGCTACACCTTC.

The chain recombines TRBV6-1 with TRBJ2-7; the match to TRBD2 covers 8 bases. V trimming: 8 bases; J trimming: 0 bases; junction bases outside the gene matches: 6. The CDR3 length is 14 residues. Germline CDR1 and CDR2: MNHNS and SASEGT. CDR3 sequence (DNA): TGTGCCAGCCGACGTGCGGGAGGCTCCTACGAGCAGTACTTC. This gives the protein CASRRAGGSYEQYF.

This clone showed up just a few times. The chain carries TRBV28 and TRBJ2-1; 11 bases fit TRBD2. The CDR3 spans 16 residues. V lost 2 bases to trimming and J lost 5 bases; unmatched junction nucleotides: 5. Germline V lookup: CDR1 MDHEN, CDR2 SYDVKM. The CDR3 spells CASSLGTSGFHNEQFF. As DNA, the CDR3 is TGTGCCAGCAGTTTAGGGACTAGCGGCTTTCACAATGAGCAGTTCTTC. The whole variable domain, filled in from reference TRBV28 and TRBJ2-1, reads DVKVTQSSRYLVKRTGEKVFLECVQDMDHENMFWYRQDPGLGLRLIYFSYDVKMKEKGDIPEGYSVSREKKERFSLILESASTNQTSMYLCASSLGTSGFHNEQFFGPGTRLTVL.

This clone has only a few counts. The V gene is TRBV28, the J gene TRBJ1-1; 8 bases align to TRBD1. This CDR3 is 16 amino acids long. Germline trimming cut 2 bases from V and 1 base from J; bases unmatched to any gene: 6. Germline V gene data show CDR1 as MDHEN and CDR2 as SYDVKM. In DNA, the CDR3 is TGTGCCAGCAGTTTACCTTTCGACAGGGGGAACACTGAAGCTTTCTTT. Its protein product is CASSLPFDRGNTEAFF.

In this sample, this clone turned up a few times. The chain links TRBV9 to TRBJ1-1; D remains unclear. Germline V lookup: CDR1 SGDLS, CDR2 YYNGEE. V was trimmed by 1 base and J by 10 bases, leaving 14 bases between them. The CDR3 runs to 13 residues. The CDR3 DNA reads TGTGCCAGCAGCGTACGTCAAGAGGGTGCAGCTTTCTTT. This gives the protein CASSVRQEGAAFF.

This clone has only a few counts. The chain joins TRBV7-8 to TRBJ2-2; 12 bases are shared with TRBD2. The CDR3 has 17 amino acids. Trimming took 5 bases from V and 2 from J; bases not matched to a gene: 6. Germline values: CDR1 SGHVS, CDR2 FQNEAQ. The DNA of the CDR3 is TGTGCCAGCAGCAAAAGACTAGCGGGAGACAACACCGGGGAGCTGTTTTTT. Amino acids: CASSKRLAGDNTGELFF.

This clone was picked up a small number of times. V gene TRBV7-9 combines with J gene TRBJ2-7; 11 bases map to TRBD2. With 4 bases clipped from V and 2 bases from J, the junction kept 4 bases outside the gene matches. This CDR3 contains 15 residues. Looked up from germline, CDR1 is SEHNR and CDR2 is FQNEAQ (reference sequence). CDR3 loop: CASSWGLAAAYEQYF. The CDR3 DNA is TGTGCCAGCAGCTGGGGACTAGCGGCGGCCTACGAGCAGTACTTC.

V is TRBV30 and J is TRBJ2-1, with TRBD2 matching 10 bases. Trimming at V came to 7 bases and at J to 5 bases, leaving 5 bases not matched to a gene. Germline V gene data show CDR1 as GTSNPN and CDR2 as SVGIG (reference sequence). The CDR3 has 13 amino acids. The chain's CDR3 is CASTSGENNEQFF. The CDR3, as DNA: TGTGCCTCCACTAGCGGGGAAAACAATGAGCAGTTCTTC.

The rearrangement links TRBV11-2 to TRBJ2-7, with D tentatively TRBD2 (5 bases). Germline values: CDR1 SGHAT, CDR2 FQNNGV. This CDR3 has 15 residues. Trimming pared 4 bases from V and 6 bases from J, leaving 19 bases between. Here the CDR3 reads CASSSSRVQSGEQYF. CDR3 in DNA: TGTGCCAGCAGCTCCTCGAGGGTTCAGTCGGGCGAGCAGTACTTC. Looking up the rest from reference TRBV11-2 and TRBJ2-7 gives the full variable domain: EAGVAQSPRYKIIEKRQSVAFWCNPISGHATLYWYQQILGQGPKLLIQFQNNGVVDDSQLPKDRFSAERLKGVDSTLKIQPAKLEDSAVYLCASSSSRVQSGEQYFGPGTRLTVT.

This clone was recorded a few times. This chain links TRBV5-6 with TRBJ1-2, with TRBD1 matching over 8 bases. The ends lost 4 bases at V and 8 bases at J; junction bases unmatched: 7. Germline CDR1 is SGHDT and CDR2 is YYEEEE. The CDR3 length is 13 residues. The CDR3 loop reads CASSEGQVFGYTF. The CDR3 coding sequence is TGTGCCAGCAGCGAGGGACAGGTCTTCGGCTACACCTTC. The full variable domain, in which reference TRBV5-6 and TRBJ1-2 provide the parts outside the CDR3, is DAGVTQSPTHLIKTRGQQVTLRCSPKSGHDTVSWYQQALGQGPQFIFQYYEEEERQRGNFPDRFSGHQFPNYSSELNVNALLLGDSALYLCASSEGQVFGYTFGSGTRLTVV.

This clone appeared a few times. This chain links TRBV28 with TRBJ2-7, with D perhaps matching TRBD1 (5 bases). Germline V gene data show CDR1 as MDHEN and CDR2 as SYDVKM. The ends were cut back, 4 bases at V and 5 bases at J, with 9 bases in the middle. This CDR3 spans 12 amino acids. The CDR3 loop reads CASSSRVHEQYF. The DNA for the CDR3 is TGTGCCAGCAGTTCCAGGGTCCACGAGCAGTACTTC.

The chain joins TRBV30 to TRBJ2-1, with D possibly being TRBD2 (6 bases). Germline V gives CDR1 GTSNPN, CDR2 SVGIG (reference sequence). The V end lost 3 bases, the J end lost 7 bases, and 10 bases lay between the germline ends. CDR3 length equals 12 residues. The CDR3 DNA is TGTGCCTGGAGCGGGAGTAGAAATGAGCAGTTCTTC. This translates into CAWSGSRNEQFF. The entire variable domain, with the rest obtained from reference TRBV30 and TRBJ2-1, is as follows: SQTIHQWPATLVQPVGSPLSLECTVEGTSNPNLYWYRQAAGRGLQLLFYSVGIGQISSEVPQNLSASRPQDRQFILSSKKLLLSDSGFYLCAWSGSRNEQFFGPGTRLTVL.

This clone turned up a few times. The rearrangement links TRBV7-9 to TRBJ1-1; 7 bases map to TRBD1. After removal of 1 base from V and 3 bases from J, the junction contained 2 bases not matched to a gene. The V gene's germline CDR1 is SEHNR and CDR2 FQNEAQ (reference sequence). The CDR3 totals 14 residues. The CDR3 spells CASSLEQGYTEAFF. The CDR3 DNA follows: TGTGCCAGCAGCTTAGAACAGGGGTACACTGAAGCTTTCTTT.